Listed here are 8 T cell receptor beta chains from one sample, sequenced in a study of shared clonotypes between healthy human individuals. The method was immunoSEQ multiplex PCR; TCRdb's version includes in-frame clones alone and lacks a portion of them. Counted here are about 480,000 clones, about three quarters occurring once; the ten biggest clones make up about 12%. The source material was PBMCs. The source of these receptors is a woman aged 40 to 55 in good health. Some clones in this sample may be carry-over from other donors' samples.

The CDR3 DNA is TGTGCCAGTAGTATAGTCGGAGGACTAGCGGGAAGGACAGAGACCCAGTACTTC. Amino acid sequence: CASSIVGGLAGRTETQYF. The chain links TRBV19 to TRBJ2-5; the match to TRBD2 covers 12 bases. The CDR3 has 18 amino acids. With 1 base clipped from V and 4 bases from J, the junction kept 10 bases outside the gene matches. Germline V gives CDR1 LNHDA, CDR2 SQIVND (reference sequence).

The chain recombines TRBV27 with TRBJ2-5; D is unresolved. The CDR3 sequence is 13 residues long. Trimming stripped 2 bases from V and 1 base from J, with 5 bases between. CDR1 MNHEY and CDR2 SMNVEV come from the germline V gene (reference sequence). The DNA for the CDR3 is TGTGCCAGCAGTTTAAGATTCCAAGAGACCCAGTACTTC. Protein product: CASSLRFQETQYF.

The chain uses TRBV5-6 and TRBJ2-1, with a tentative D call TRBD2 (6 bases). This CDR3 is built from 16 residues. The germline V gene encodes CDR1 SGHDT and CDR2 YYEEEE. Trimming took 3 bases from V and 4 from J, leaving 17 bases between them. The chain's CDR3 is CASSYLTSLTYNEQFF. The CDR3 DNA sequence: TGTGCCAGCAGCTACTTAACTAGCCTCACTTACAATGAGCAGTTCTTC.

V and J are TRBV5-5 and TRBJ1-3; D is unclear. This CDR3 has 18 amino acids. Trimming pared 2 bases from V and 0 bases from J, leaving 18 bases between. The V gene's germline CDR1 is SGHKS and CDR2 YYEKEE (reference sequence). The CDR3, as DNA: TGTGCCAGCAGCTTTCAAGGGCGGGGTACGGCCTCTGGAAACACCATATATTTT. It codes for CASSFQGRGTASGNTIYF.

The genes are TRBV27 and TRBJ2-1, with TRBD2 identical over 10 bases. With 5 bases clipped from V and 6 bases from J, the junction kept 13 bases outside the gene matches. The CDR3 extends over 17 amino acids. Per the germline V gene, CDR1 is MNHEY and CDR2 is SMNVEV (reference sequence). The CDR3 nucleotides read TGTGCCAGCAGTCCAGCTTCTTCGGCTAGCGGGGGCAATGAGCAGTTCTTC. Its protein product is CASSPASSASGGNEQFF.

Only one count was recorded for this clone. The chain carries TRBV28 and TRBJ1-2; the D gene is possibly TRBD1 (6 bases). The CDR3 is 14 amino acids. The V and J ends lost 4 bases and 4 bases respectively, with 13 bases between them. Looked up from germline, CDR1 is MDHEN and CDR2 is SYDVKM. CDR3 bases: TGTGCCAGCAGTTCAACCGACAGGCCCTATGGCTACACCTTC. Encoded protein: CASSSTDRPYGYTF.

The chain uses TRBV10-3 and TRBJ2-5; TRBD2 is a possible D gene (6 bases). The CDR3 is 15 residues long. Trimming took 6 bases from V and 1 from J, leaving 15 bases between them. Germline CDR1 and CDR2: ENHRY and SYGVKD. CDR3 sequence: CAIRGEWGVQETQYF. The CDR3 nucleotides read TGTGCCATCAGGGGGGAATGGGGGGTCCAAGAGACCCAGTACTTC.

The rearrangement uses TRBV28 and TRBJ2-2; D may be TRBD2 (6 bases). CDR3 length: 17 amino acids. CDR1 MDHEN and CDR2 SYDVKM come from the germline V gene. V shed 6 bases and J shed 4 bases, with 21 bases lying between them. CDR3 nucleotide sequence: TGTGCCAGCAGCACTACTCCGGGACTCCGGGCCACCGGGGAGCTGTTTTTT. Translation: CASSTTPGLRATGELFF.